These 14 T cell receptor beta chains were all obtained from the same sample, sequenced in a study of beta chain features in type 1 diabetes. The entirety of the isolated RNA underwent reverse transcription, so expressed TCRB transcripts were sequenced. The protocol was immunoSEQ multiplex PCR, while the TCRdb copy is restricted to in-frame clones and leaves out a portion. The data show hundreds of thousands of clones, around 9% seen once. The study's findings and limits: Type 1 diabetes patients had moderately but significantly shorter TCRB CDR3s in all four CD4+ subsets.

These receptors have no known antigen. The sequenced sample consisted of central memory CD4+ T cells from blood. The receptors come from a man aged 30 to 45 with type 1 diabetes.

V usage is TRBV6-5 and J usage is TRBJ2-7; 7 bases are a match to TRBD1. There are 12 residues in the CDR3. The germline V gene has CDR1 MNHEY and CDR2 SVGAGI. V was clipped by 4 bases and J by 6 bases; unmatched bases: 3. The CDR3 is CASSFSGGEQYF. Here the CDR3 DNA reads TGTGCCAGCAGTTTTTCAGGGGGCGAGCAGTACTTC.

This clone has only a few counts. The chain carries TRBV18 and TRBJ2-3; TRBD1 agrees at 9 bases. V was clipped by 4 bases and J by 1 base; unmatched bases: 9. CDR1 and CDR2 from the germline V gene are KGHSH and LQKENI. This CDR3 contains 17 residues. The CDR3 loop reads CASSLFGQGYGTDTQYF. Here the CDR3 DNA reads TGTGCCAGCTCACTATTTGGACAGGGGTACGGCACAGATACGCAGTATTTT.

This clone was counted only a few times. The gene calls are TRBV6-5 and TRBJ1-3; D is perhaps TRBD1 (6 bases). V was clipped by 5 bases and J by 1 base, with 12 bases between them. Germline CDR1 and CDR2: MNHEY and SVGAGI. This CDR3 is built from 15 residues. CDR3 residues: CASSRSQGSGNTIYF. The CDR3 nucleotides read TGTGCCAGCAGTCGTTCACAGGGATCTGGAAACACCATATATTTT.

This clone was picked up a small number of times. The rearrangement uses TRBV25-1 and TRBJ2-1; D might be TRBD1 or TRBD2, each matching 5 bases. This CDR3 has 16 residues. V lost 5 bases and J 9 bases, leaving 23 bases between the germline ends. From germline, CDR1 is MGHDK and CDR2 SYGVNS. The chain's CDR3 is CASSNLGPMAGTEQFF. CDR3 coding DNA: TGTGCCAGCAGTAACTTGGGCCCCATGGCCGGGACTGAGCAGTTCTTC.

A few counts support this clone. The V call is TRBV7-2, the J call TRBJ1-1, with D uncertain. Trimming removed 5 bases from V and 4 bases from J, with 8 bases in between. CDR1 SGHTA and CDR2 FQGNSA come from the germline V gene. This CDR3 comprises 12 residues. The CDR3 DNA is TGTGCCAGCAGCCTATCCTCCACTGAAGCTTTCTTT. Translating it yields CASSLSSTEAFF. Full variable domain (missing parts from reference TRBV7-2 and TRBJ1-1): GAGVSQSPSNKVTEKGKDVELRCDPISGHTALYWYRQSLGQGLEFLIYFQGNSAPDKSGLPSDRFSAERTGGSVSTLTIQRTQQEDSAVYLCASSLSSTEAFFGQGTRLTVV.

There are a few counts of this clone. The chain joins TRBV25-1 to TRBJ2-5; D perhaps matches TRBD1 (5 bases). Germline V gene sequence: CDR1 MGHDK, CDR2 SYGVNS. The CDR3 spans 14 residues. V was trimmed by 1 base and J by 4 bases, leaving 10 bases between them. CDR3 in DNA: TGTGCCAGCAGTGAATGGGGCCGAACAGAGACCCAGTACTTC. Encoded protein: CASSEWGRTETQYF.

In its sample, this clone was seen once. The rearrangement links TRBV4-2 to TRBJ2-2, with a possible D match to TRBD2 (5 bases). The CDR3 is made up of 12 amino acids. Germline CDR1 and CDR2: LGHNA and YNFKEQ. V lost 5 bases to trimming and J lost 6 bases, with 7 bases between them. CDR3 sequence: CASSLAPGELFF. CDR3 DNA sequence: TGTGCCAGCAGCTTAGCGCCCGGGGAGCTGTTTTTT.

V gene TRBV6-1 combines with J gene TRBJ2-2; 8 bases match TRBD1. Germline V CDR1 and CDR2: MNHNS, SASEGT. This CDR3 spans 14 amino acids. V trimming: 3 bases; J trimming: 6 bases; junction bases outside the gene matches: 3. The CDR3 loop reads CASSDRGQAGELFF. DNA of the CDR3: TGTGCCAGCAGTGACAGGGGGCAGGCCGGGGAGCTGTTTTTT.

This clone was counted a few times. The chain has TRBV7-2 and TRBJ2-1; 9 positions match TRBD2. The trim removed 2 bases at V and 10 bases at J, leaving 0 bases unmatched. This CDR3 comprises 12 residues. Germline V gives CDR1 SGHTA, CDR2 FQGNSA. CDR3 in DNA: TGTGCCAGCAGCTTACTAGCGGGGGAGCAGTTCTTC. Its translation: CASSLLAGEQFF.

The chain has TRBV10-3 and TRBJ1-6, with 9 bases identical to TRBD1. Per germline, CDR1 ENHRY and CDR2 SYGVKD. After removal of 6 bases from V and 7 bases from J, the junction contained 7 bases not matched to a gene. CDR3 length: 15 residues. CDR3 DNA: TGTGCCATCAGACGGACAGGGGACCCAAATTCACCCCTCCACTTT. Translated, it gives CAIRRTGDPNSPLHF.

The chain links TRBV7-2 to TRBJ1-5; no clear D gene. Per the germline V gene, CDR1 is SGHTA and CDR2 is FQGNSA. Trimming took 2 bases from V and 0 from J, leaving 5 bases between them. The CDR3 totals 14 residues. The CDR3 region is CASSLTNSNQPQHF. The CDR3 region has the DNA TGTGCCAGCAGCTTAACGAATAGCAATCAGCCCCAGCATTTT.

The chain is built from TRBV30 and TRBJ2-3; no definite D call. This CDR3 spans 13 amino acids. V was clipped by 1 base and J by 6 bases, with 11 bases between them. Germline V CDR1 and CDR2: GTSNPN, SVGIG (reference sequence). The chain's CDR3 is CAWSADIPDTQYF. CDR3 in DNA: TGTGCCTGGAGTGCTGACATCCCGGATACGCAGTATTTT.

The genes are TRBV19 and TRBJ1-4, with a weak D call TRBD1 (5 bases). The CDR3 extends over 15 amino acids. Trimming shortened V by 6 bases and J by 3 bases, and 14 bases separated the two germline ends. The germline CDR1 and CDR2 sequences are LNHDA and SQIVND (reference sequence). The CDR3 region has the DNA TGTGCCAGTAGCGAGCGGAGGGGAGCTAATGAAAAACTGTTTTTT. This translates into CASSERRGANEKLFF.

The table lists this clone with a few counts. The CDR3 sequence: CAISDRVAGDTQYF. CDR3 DNA: TGTGCCATCAGTGACAGGGTCGCAGGAGATACGCAGTATTTT. The chain carries TRBV10-3 and TRBJ2-3, with a tentative D call TRBD1 (5 bases). V dropped 3 bases and J dropped 5 bases, with 12 bases sitting between them. Germline values: CDR1 ENHRY, CDR2 SYGVKD. The CDR3 runs to 14 residues.